Listed here are 21 T cell receptor beta chains from one sample, sequenced in a study of radiation and T cells in renal cell carcinoma. As to time point: blood 4 weeks post-SBRT, at nephrectomy. Treatment noted: 15 Gy SBRT to primary tumor, nephrectomy 4 weeks later. Assay: immunoSEQ multiplex PCR; the TCRdb copy retains only in-frame clones and omits some. Among about 170,000 clones listed, 88% were seen once. Source: blood, taken from a patient whose treatment included radiotherapy and nephrectomy. The receptors stem from a woman aged 50 to 60 with renal cell carcinoma.

This sequence joins TRBV29-1 and TRBJ2-6, with 7 bases aligning to TRBD1. Germline V gene lookup returns CDR1 SQVTM and CDR2 ANQGSEA. CDR3 length: 14 residues. The J segment lost 0 bases and the V segment lost 6 bases, leaving 2 bases of the junction unmatched. Written as DNA, the CDR3 is TGCAGCGTGGCAGGGGGCTCTGGGGCCAACGTCCTGACTTTC. It specifies CSVAGGSGANVLTF.

The CDR3 region has the DNA TGTGCCAGTAGTATAGCACCGCTTCAAGAGACCCAGTACTTC. This translates into CASSIAPLQETQYF. The chain carries TRBV19 and TRBJ2-5; no clear D. V dropped 1 base and J dropped 2 bases, with 8 bases sitting between them. Germline CDR1 LNHDA, CDR2 SQIVND (reference sequence). There are 14 residues in the CDR3. Supplemented by reference TRBV19 and TRBJ2-5, the full variable domain reads DGGITQSPKYLFRKEGQNVTLSCEQNLNHDAMYWYRQDPGQGLRLIYYSQIVNDFQKGDIAEGYSVSREKKESFPLTVTSAQKNPTAFYLCASSIAPLQETQYFGPGTRLLVL.

The chain is built from TRBV7-3 and TRBJ2-1; D is uncertain. V was pared by 5 bases and J by 13 bases, with 24 bases between. The CDR3 has 15 amino acids. Germline V gene lookup returns CDR1 SGHTA and CDR2 FQGTGA. The CDR3 region has the DNA TGTGCCAGCAGCCCCAACGGATTAGTCGGGTATAGTCAGTTCTTC. Amino acids: CASSPNGLVGYSQFF.

The rearrangement uses TRBV11-1 and TRBJ2-5; 9 bases fit TRBD1. Germline CDR1 and CDR2: SGHAT and FQDESV (reference sequence). V was clipped by 3 bases and J by 5 bases; unmatched bases: 4. The CDR3 has 14 amino acids. For the CDR3, the DNA is TGTGCCAGCAGCTTCACAGGGGGCCGGGAGACCCAGTACTTC. Encoded protein: CASSFTGGRETQYF.

V and J are TRBV5-4 and TRBJ2-2; TRBD2 matches 9 bases. J gave up 2 bases and V 4 bases, and 6 bases lay outside the gene matches. CDR3 size: 16 residues. The germline gives CDR1 SGHNT, CDR2 YYREEE (reference sequence). The CDR3 reads CASSRSSGDNTGELFF. The CDR3 DNA follows: TGTGCCAGCAGCCGATCTAGCGGGGACAACACCGGGGAGCTGTTTTTT.

V usage is TRBV12-2 and J usage is TRBJ2-2; no check of the table's D call, TRBD1, against the DNA was made. TRBV12-2 is termed a pseudogene. The CDR3 loop spans 17 amino acids. In nucleotides, the CDR3 is TGTGCAAGTCGCTTACCACGGGACAGGGGCTCGGCCGGGGAGCTGTTTTTT. Its protein is CASRLPRDRGSAGELFF.

This clone occurred once. The genes are TRBV5-1 and TRBJ2-6, with a weak D call TRBD1 (6 bases). Trimming stripped 4 bases from V and 1 base from J, with 15 bases between. CDR3 size: 17 residues. Germline V gene lookup returns CDR1 SGHRS and CDR2 YFSETQ. The DNA for the CDR3 is TGCGCCAGCAGCACCAACCCCCAGGGGTCTGGGGCCAACGTCCTGACTTTC. Protein: CASSTNPQGSGANVLTF.

The genes are TRBV6-5 and TRBJ1-2; D might be TRBD1 (5 bases). Trimming cost V 2 bases and J 5 bases, with 18 bases left between them. The CDR3 has 16 residues. Germline-derived CDR1 and CDR2 are MNHEY and SVGAGI. CDR3 sequence (DNA): TGTGCCAGCAGTTACCAAGTTCCCGCAAGGGGTTATGGCTACACCTTC. Protein product: CASSYQVPARGYGYTF.

In its sample, this clone was seen once. V is TRBV19 and J is TRBJ1-3; 10 bases match TRBD1. Per the germline V gene, CDR1 is LNHDA and CDR2 is SQIVND (reference sequence). The trim removed 6 bases at V and 4 bases at J, leaving 3 bases unmatched. The CDR3 has 14 residues. The DNA of the CDR3 is TGTGCCAGTAGCGGGACAGGGGTCGGAAACACCATATATTTT. This gives the protein CASSGTGVGNTIYF.

CDR3: CASSWDRAYGYTF. CDR3 nucleotides: TGTGCCAGCAGTTGGGACAGGGCTTACGGCTACACCTTC. The chain links TRBV6-5 to TRBJ1-2; 9 nucleotides match TRBD1. Trimming took 4 bases from V and 8 from J; bases not matched to a gene: 5. The CDR3 has 13 amino acids. The germline V gene has CDR1 MNHEY and CDR2 SVGAGI.

A word on this clone: Different DNA sequences within this sample yield the same CDR3. The chain uses TRBV7-2 and TRBJ1-1; no firm D call. CDR1 is SGHTA and CDR2 is FQGNSA in the germline V gene. Trimming left V 2 bases short and J 3 bases short, with 7 bases between. The CDR3 is 13 residues long. This CDR3 is CASSLTEDTEAFF. CDR3 in DNA: TGTGCCAGCAGCTTAACGGAAGACACTGAAGCTTTCTTT.

The DNA of the CDR3 is TGTGCCAGCTCAAGGACAGGGGGCAGCCTGATTGTCGCTTTCTTT. This codes for CASSRTGGSLIVAFF. This chain links TRBV18 with TRBJ1-1, with TRBD1 matching 11 bases. Germline CDR1 and CDR2: KGHSH and LQKENI. This CDR3 spans 15 amino acids. Unmatched junction bases numbered 13, after V lost 5 bases and J lost 11 bases.

This clone was seen a single time. This chain connects TRBV7-9 to TRBJ1-1; weak D call: TRBD1 (5 bases). V was shortened by 5 bases and J by 2 bases, with 15 bases between the two germline ends. CDR1 and CDR2 (germline): SEHNR, FQNEAQ (reference sequence). The CDR3 has 15 amino acids. CDR3 sequence reads: CASSRRPTGNTEAFF. In DNA, the CDR3 is TGTGCCAGCAGCCGGCGTCCCACAGGAAACACTGAAGCTTTCTTT. Using reference TRBV7-9 and TRBJ1-1 for the parts outside the CDR3, the full variable domain is DTGVSQNPRHKITKRGQNVTFRCDPISEHNRLYWYRQTLGQGPEFLTYFQNEAQLEKSRLLSDRFSAERPKGSFSTLEIQRTEQGDSAMYLCASSRRPTGNTEAFFGQGTRLTVV.

This clone has just a few counts. CDR3 bases: TGCGCCAGCAGCGCCCAGTTGGTAACTGAAGCTTTCTTT. It yields the protein CASSAQLVTEAFF. This sequence joins TRBV10-1 and TRBJ1-1; D remains ambiguous. Trimming removed 6 bases at V and 5 bases at J, with 13 bases between. CDR3 length: 13 amino acids. In germline, CDR1 is WNHNN, CDR2 SYGVQD (reference sequence).

The V gene is TRBV19, the J gene TRBJ2-3; D might be TRBD1 (6 bases). The CDR3 totals 14 residues. Trimming stripped 7 bases from V and 0 bases from J, with 11 bases between. Germline V gene sequence: CDR1 LNHDA, CDR2 SQIVND (reference sequence). The CDR3 DNA reads TGTGCCAGTAAACAGGACAGAAGCACAGATACGCAGTATTTT. Translated: CASKQDRSTDTQYF.

The chain recombines TRBV19 with TRBJ1-2; tentatively, D is TRBD1 (6 bases). CDR1 is LNHDA and CDR2 is SQIVND in the germline V gene (reference sequence). The CDR3 has 14 amino acids. Deletions cut 7 bases from V and 7 bases from J, with 19 bases between. CDR3 residues: CASTQTGKFSGYTF. The CDR3 nucleotides are TGTGCCAGTACCCAAACAGGGAAGTTCAGTGGCTACACCTTC.

V usage is TRBV28 and J usage is TRBJ1-1; no definite D call. The CDR3 runs 16 residues. V shed 6 bases and J shed 1 base, with 18 bases lying between them. CDR1 and CDR2 from the germline V gene are MDHEN and SYDVKM. The CDR3 DNA reads as TGTGCCAGCAGCTCGGGTTTTGGGTTCTCGAACACTGAAGCTTTCTTT. Translated: CASSSGFGFSNTEAFF.

The chain uses TRBV9 and TRBJ2-2; possible D gene TRBD1, 6 bases. This CDR3 region has 15 residues. V lost 4 bases to trimming and J lost 0 bases, with 10 bases between them. The germline gives CDR1 SGDLS, CDR2 YYNGEE. The CDR3 region has the DNA TGTGCCAGCAGCTGGGGGCGGACGAACACCGGGGAGCTGTTTTTT. Its protein is CASSWGRTNTGELFF.

This rearrangement joins TRBV9 to TRBJ1-3, with D unresolved. The CDR3 runs to 15 residues. From germline, CDR1 is SGDLS and CDR2 YYNGEE. V was pared by 0 bases and J by 4 bases, with 11 bases between. The CDR3 DNA reads TGTGCCAGCAGCGTAGGGGATCTGGGAGGAAACACCATATATTTT. Its protein product is CASSVGDLGGNTIYF.

This clone has just a few counts. The V gene is TRBV15, the J gene TRBJ1-1; D is ambiguous. The CDR3 contains 13 residues. Looked up from germline, CDR1 is LNHNV and CDR2 is YYDKDF (reference sequence). V was trimmed by 5 bases and J by 0 bases, leaving 7 bases between them. The CDR3 nucleotides are TGTGCCACCAGCCAAGGGATGAACACTGAAGCTTTCTTT. It specifies CATSQGMNTEAFF.

The chain couples TRBV6-5 to TRBJ2-3; D is ambiguous. CDR1 and CDR2 from the germline V gene are MNHEY and SVGAGI. The CDR3 loop spans 13 amino acids. V was shortened by 7 bases and J by 3 bases, with 11 bases between the two germline ends. CDR3 sequence reads: CASKSDGTDTQYF. The CDR3 nucleotides are TGTGCCAGCAAGTCGGATGGGACAGATACGCAGTATTTT.